The T cell receptor beta chain described here comes from a study of control samples from healthy donors and cancer patients (dated by TCRdb to 2018 to 2020). Per the germline V gene, MNHEY is the CDR1 and SVGAGI is the CDR2. Germline trimming: 0 bases from V, 3 bases from J; junction bases outside gene matches: 3. The CDR3, cysteine through phenylalanine, is 16 amino acids long. Only the CDR3 part of the read is kept: 48 bases, read in frame from the first base. The protocol used for the library was the immunoSEQ multiplex PCR assay. Sourced from immuneACCESS, this table was stored by TCRdb with only in-frame sequences that have V and J called. A share of the clones is absent; for the studies checked, an unresolved V gene accounts for under half, and the remainder has no known explanation. Here the sample has 25,000 to 35,000 clones; approximately 87% occur a single time. The ten largest clonotypes hold roughly 1.5% of the sample.

About this clone itself: Its antigen is currently not known. Base qualities are not at hand, and no much larger clone is one base apart.

The sequence joins TRBV6-5 to TRBJ2-2; 8 central nucleotides agree with TRBD1. This clonotype originated in a middle-aged woman with lung cancer. Material for sequencing was PBMCs. The CDR3 corresponds to CASSYSGQGYTGELFF. The sequence in DNA is TGTGCCAGCAGTTACTCAGGACAGGGCTACACCGGGGAGCTGTTTTTT.